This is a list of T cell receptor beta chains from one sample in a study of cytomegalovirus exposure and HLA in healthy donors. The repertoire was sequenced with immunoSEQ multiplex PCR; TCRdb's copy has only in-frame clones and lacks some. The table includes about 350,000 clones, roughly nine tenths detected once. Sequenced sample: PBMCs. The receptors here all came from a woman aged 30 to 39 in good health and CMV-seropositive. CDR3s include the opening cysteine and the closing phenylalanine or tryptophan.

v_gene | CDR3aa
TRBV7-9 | CASSGGQGSSYEQYF
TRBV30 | CAISSGVRNEKLFF
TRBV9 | CASSDRVDGYTF
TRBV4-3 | CASSQGEGGGDFYEQYF
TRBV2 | CASSYTPTDEKLFF
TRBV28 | CASSFGGSNYGYTF
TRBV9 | CASSVNPHQGGAFF
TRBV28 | CASRLLGRAGGHEFF
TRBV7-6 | CASSLDGEINEQFF
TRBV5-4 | CASSLTMLAGFTDTQYF
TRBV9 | CASSPPAGAHGNEQFF
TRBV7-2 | CASSSVPYNEQFF
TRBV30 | CAWSVRADTQYF
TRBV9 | CASSVRPVSSGGNEQFF
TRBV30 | CAWSWGLGRKETQYF
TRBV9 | CASSGWSSYEQYF
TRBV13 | CASSLDSGDYGYTF
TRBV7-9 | CASSREARDSPLHF
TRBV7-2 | CASSSVRGTYEQYF
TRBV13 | CASSAAGGGTDTQYF
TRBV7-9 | CASSSPAYGYTF
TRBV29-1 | CSVGGIQNFNTEAFF
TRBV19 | CASSIDRDSYQYF
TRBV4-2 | CASSQESGSYYEQYF
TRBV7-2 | CASSLQENQPQHF
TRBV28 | CATNSGSHEQYF
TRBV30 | CAWRRFGTGQGGAFF
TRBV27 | CASSLSGGLGPDTQYF
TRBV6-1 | CASRGDSYGYTF
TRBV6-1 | CASSAGIYEQYF
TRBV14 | CASSHPSGGTQYF
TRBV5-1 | CASSYRDRVAEAFF
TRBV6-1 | CASSEGLPYEQYF
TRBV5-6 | CASSLGGAFEQFF
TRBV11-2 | CASSLATWGTSGVQETQYF
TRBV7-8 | CASSLTPGHQSSYNSPLHF
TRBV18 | CASSPAGLYGYTF
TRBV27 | CASSFTGGNNEQFF
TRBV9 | CASSLGDTIYF
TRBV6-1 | CASSEAWGSGYTF
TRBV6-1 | CASSLAGLDIQYF
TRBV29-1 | CSARNTNTGELFF
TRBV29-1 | CSVDQGSTGELFF
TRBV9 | CASSATGNTEAFF
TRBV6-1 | CASSRQATEGYTF
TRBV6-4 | CASSVSRTRDTDTQYF
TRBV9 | CASSVGPSGAGDTQYF
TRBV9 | CASSVEGGELPLEQFF
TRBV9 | CASSFDAGSTDTQYF
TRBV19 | CASSMTGEYSNQPQHF
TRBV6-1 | CASRPSTDTQYF
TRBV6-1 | CASSALGQDNTGELFF